This is a list of T cell receptor beta chains from one sample in a study of OX40 agonist ivuxolimab in advanced cancers. Assay: immunoSEQ multiplex PCR; the TCRdb copy retains only in-frame clones and omits some. The data show tens of thousands of clones, with around 88% seen just once and 14% held by the top ten. Source: CD4+ or CD8+ T cells sorted from blood, taken in a trial of the OX40 agonist ivuxolimab. The source is an adult with an advanced solid tumor such as melanoma, head and neck, liver or kidney cancer. Each CDR3 is given without its conserved first and last residue.

j_gene	v_gene	CDR3aa
TRBJ2-1	TRBV21-1	ASSKVSQGAPGEQF
TRBJ2-1	TRBV19	ASKGPHYNEQF
TRBJ1-2	TRBV20-1	SAQGGVGYT
TRBJ2-1	TRBV7-2	ASSLVLAVINEQF
TRBJ2-6	TRBV5-1	ASSLGGSGANVLT
TRBJ1-5	TRBV15	ATSRDRGANQPQH
TRBJ2-2	TRBV7-9	ASSSEAGGNTGELF
TRBJ2-1	TRBV4-1	ASSQDYRGPRDEQF
TRBJ2-3	TRBV2	ATTQDPSTDTQY
TRBJ1-1	TRBV18	ASSPRGTPNTEAF
.	TRBV5-1	ASSLGRESYEQY
TRBJ1-4	TRBV27	ASSLLRTGGREKLF
TRBJ1-2	TRBV6-6	ASSYSRHYGYT
TRBJ2-7	TRBV28	ASSTRDRGSYEQY
TRBJ1-2	TRBV7-9	ASSLVGRGYT
TRBJ1-3	TRBV7-9	ASSFIPGNTIY
TRBJ1-6	TRBV7-9	ASSLGSPLH
TRBJ1-4	TRBV6-6	ASSYGGAAFEKLF
TRBJ1-1	TRBV28	ASSLGGLQNTEAF
TRBJ2-5	TRBV7-9	AGSLEETQY
TRBJ2-7	TRBV18	ASSPNQGASYEQY
TRBJ1-1	TRBV28	ASSLGGENTEAF
TRBJ2-5	TRBV5-6	ASSFISAGRETQY
TRBJ2-1	TRBV2	ASGREGLGNEQF
TRBJ2-7	TRBV7-3	ASSLGPSYEQY
TRBJ1-4	TRBV7-9	ASSLVGAVEKLF
TRBJ2-7	TRBV5-8	ASSTWLGQSYEQY
TRBJ2-3	TRBV6-4	ASSDLAGTDTQY
TRBJ1-1	TRBV10-3	AISSLSGGGTEAF
TRBJ2-1	TRBV12-5	ASGFDRGSNEQF
TRBJ2-2	TRBV6-5	ASSYGKPVTGELF
TRBJ1-2	TRBV6-6	ASSLSNRDKEGYT
TRBJ2-1	TRBV1	TSSQGAHIAGPYNEQF
TRBJ2-7	TRBV10-1	ASSDGISYEQY
TRBJ2-3	TRBV11-3	ASSLLAGGPDTQY
TRBJ2-1	TRBV15	ATSRQAGVSSYNEQF
TRBJ2-2	TRBV2	ASSRGNTGELF
TRBJ2-7	TRBV5-1	ASSSRLAGDLHEQY
TRBJ2-7	TRBV18	ASSPFRDSLYEQY
TRBJ2-3	TRBV7-3	ASSFQRTDTQY
TRBJ2-7	TRBV6-5	ASSYASGAWEQY
TRBJ2-3	TRBV18	ASSPVSGTDTQY
TRBJ2-3	TRBV11-1	ASSPRGLNTDTQY
TRBJ1-2	TRBV27	ASSVDRNYGYT
TRBJ1-5	TRBV5-8	ASSSERYQPQH
TRBJ2-1	TRBV10-3	AIRGLGLADNEQF